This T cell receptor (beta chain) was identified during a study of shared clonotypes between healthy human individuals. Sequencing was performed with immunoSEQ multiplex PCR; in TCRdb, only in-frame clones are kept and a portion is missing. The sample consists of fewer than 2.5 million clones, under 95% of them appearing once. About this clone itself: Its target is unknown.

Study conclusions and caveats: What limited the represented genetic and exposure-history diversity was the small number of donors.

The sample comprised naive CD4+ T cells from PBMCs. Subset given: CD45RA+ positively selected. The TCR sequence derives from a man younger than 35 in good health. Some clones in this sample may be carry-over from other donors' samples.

In nucleotides, the CDR3 is TGTGCCTGGAGGCGACGGACTAGCACCTCCTACGAGCAGTACTTC. Encoded protein: CAWRRRTSTSYEQYF. The V call is TRBV30, the J call TRBJ2-7; 8 nucleotides match TRBD2. The V gene's germline CDR1 is GTSNPN and CDR2 SVGIG (reference sequence). J was trimmed by 0 bases and V by 3 bases; bases with no gene match: 7. The CDR3 sequence is 15 residues long.